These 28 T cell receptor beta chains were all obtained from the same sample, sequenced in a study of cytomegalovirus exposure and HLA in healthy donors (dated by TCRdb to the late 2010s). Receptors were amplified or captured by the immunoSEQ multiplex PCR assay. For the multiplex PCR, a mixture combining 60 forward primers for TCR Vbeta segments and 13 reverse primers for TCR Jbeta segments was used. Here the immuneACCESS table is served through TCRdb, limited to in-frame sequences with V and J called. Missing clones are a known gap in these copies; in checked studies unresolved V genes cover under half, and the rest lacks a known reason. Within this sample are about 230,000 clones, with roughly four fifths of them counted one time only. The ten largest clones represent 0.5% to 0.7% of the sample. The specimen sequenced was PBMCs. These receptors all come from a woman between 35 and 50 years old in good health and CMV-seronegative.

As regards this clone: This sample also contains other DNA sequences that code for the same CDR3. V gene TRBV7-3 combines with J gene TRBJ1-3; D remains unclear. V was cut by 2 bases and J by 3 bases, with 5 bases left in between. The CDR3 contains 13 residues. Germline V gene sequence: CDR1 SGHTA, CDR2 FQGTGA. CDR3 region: CASSLGGGNTIYF. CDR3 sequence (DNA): TGTGCCAGCAGCTTAGGAGGTGGAAACACCATATATTTT.

Written as DNA, the CDR3 is TGTGCCAGCACTAAGGGGCTTGGCTACACCTTC. Encoded protein: CASTKGLGYTF. V and J are TRBV6-5 and TRBJ1-2; a possible D gene is TRBD1 (5 bases). Between the trimmed V and J ends, which lost 7 bases and 7 bases, there was a span of 10 bases. The CDR3 contains 11 residues. Germline-derived CDR1 and CDR2 are MNHEY and SVGAGI.

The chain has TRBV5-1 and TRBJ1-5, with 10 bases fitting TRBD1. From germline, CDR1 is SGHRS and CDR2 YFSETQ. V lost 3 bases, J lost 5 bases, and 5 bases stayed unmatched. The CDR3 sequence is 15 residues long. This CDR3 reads CASSSTGGTDQPQHF. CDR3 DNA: TGCGCCAGCAGCTCGACAGGGGGCACGGATCAGCCCCAGCATTTT.

CDR3 coding DNA: TGTGCCAGCAGTTTGGACAGGGCAGTACCGGGGAAGCAGTACTTC. It translates to CASSLDRAVPGKQYF. This chain joins TRBV27 and TRBJ2-7, with 8 bases that match TRBD1. Germline V lookup: CDR1 MNHEY, CDR2 SMNVEV (reference sequence). J gave up 8 bases and V 3 bases, and 12 bases lay outside the gene matches. The CDR3 totals 15 residues.

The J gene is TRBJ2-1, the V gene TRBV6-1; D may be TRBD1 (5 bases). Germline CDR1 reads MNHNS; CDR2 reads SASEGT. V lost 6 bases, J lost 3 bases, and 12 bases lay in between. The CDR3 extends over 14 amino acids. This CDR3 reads CASSRQRNYNEQFF. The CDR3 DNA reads TGTGCCAGCAGCCGACAGAGAAACTACAATGAGCAGTTCTTC.

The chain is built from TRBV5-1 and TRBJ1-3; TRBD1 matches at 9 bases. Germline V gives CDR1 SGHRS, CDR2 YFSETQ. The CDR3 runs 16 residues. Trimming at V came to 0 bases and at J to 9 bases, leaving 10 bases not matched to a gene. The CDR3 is CASSLEGGQGLSTIYF. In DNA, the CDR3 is TGCGCCAGCAGCTTGGAAGGGGGACAGGGCCTGAGCACCATATATTTT.

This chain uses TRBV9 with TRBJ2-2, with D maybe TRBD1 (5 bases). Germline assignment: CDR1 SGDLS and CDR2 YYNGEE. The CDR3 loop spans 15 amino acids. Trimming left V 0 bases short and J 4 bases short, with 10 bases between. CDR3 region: CASSVESGITGELFF. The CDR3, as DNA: TGTGCCAGCAGCGTAGAGTCAGGGATCACCGGGGAGCTGTTTTTT.

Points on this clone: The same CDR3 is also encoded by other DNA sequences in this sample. The CDR3 is CASSLQGELFF. CDR3 nucleotides: TGCGCCAGCAGCTTACAGGGGGAGCTGTTTTTT. The V gene is TRBV5-1, the J gene TRBJ2-2, with D unresolved. The V gene's germline CDR1 is SGHRS and CDR2 YFSETQ. Trimming removed 2 bases from V and 8 bases from J, with 4 bases in between. There are 11 residues in the CDR3.

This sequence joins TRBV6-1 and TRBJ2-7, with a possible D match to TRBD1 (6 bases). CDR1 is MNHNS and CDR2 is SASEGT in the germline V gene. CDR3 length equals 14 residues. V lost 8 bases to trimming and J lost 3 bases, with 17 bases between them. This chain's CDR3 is CASSRTDLNYEQYF. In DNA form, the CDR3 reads TGTGCCAGCTCACGGACAGACCTAAACTACGAGCAGTACTTC.

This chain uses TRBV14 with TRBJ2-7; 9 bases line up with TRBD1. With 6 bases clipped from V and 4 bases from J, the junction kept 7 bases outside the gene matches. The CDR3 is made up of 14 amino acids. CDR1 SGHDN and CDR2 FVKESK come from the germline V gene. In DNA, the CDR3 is TGTGCCAGCAGTCCCGGGACAGGGTATTACGAGCAGTACTTC. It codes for CASSPGTGYYEQYF.

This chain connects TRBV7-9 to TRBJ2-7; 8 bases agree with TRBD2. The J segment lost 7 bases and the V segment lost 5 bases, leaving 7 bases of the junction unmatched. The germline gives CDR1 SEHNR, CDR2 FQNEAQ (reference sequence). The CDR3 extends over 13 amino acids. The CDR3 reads CASSAGTSREQYF. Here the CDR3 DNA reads TGTGCCAGCAGCGCCGGGACTAGTCGGGAGCAGTACTTC.

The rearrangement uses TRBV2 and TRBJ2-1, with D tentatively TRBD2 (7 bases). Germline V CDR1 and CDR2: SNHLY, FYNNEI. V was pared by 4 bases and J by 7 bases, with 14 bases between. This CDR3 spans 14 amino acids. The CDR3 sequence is CASSGAGARNEQFF. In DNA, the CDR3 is TGTGCCAGCAGTGGGGCGGGGGCGCGAAATGAGCAGTTCTTC.

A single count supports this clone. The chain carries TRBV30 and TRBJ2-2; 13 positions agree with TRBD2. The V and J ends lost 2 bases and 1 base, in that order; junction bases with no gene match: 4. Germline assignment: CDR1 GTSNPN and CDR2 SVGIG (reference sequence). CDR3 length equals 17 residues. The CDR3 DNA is TGTGCCTGGAGTAGGGGACTAGCGGGGAAGAACACCGGGGAGCTGTTTTTT. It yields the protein CAWSRGLAGKNTGELFF.

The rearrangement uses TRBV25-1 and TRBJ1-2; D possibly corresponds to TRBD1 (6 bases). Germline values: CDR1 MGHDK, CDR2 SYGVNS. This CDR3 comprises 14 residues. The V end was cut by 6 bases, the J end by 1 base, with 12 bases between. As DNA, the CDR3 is TGTGCCAGCAGCAGGACAGATTTTAACTATGGCTACACCTTC. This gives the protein CASSRTDFNYGYTF.

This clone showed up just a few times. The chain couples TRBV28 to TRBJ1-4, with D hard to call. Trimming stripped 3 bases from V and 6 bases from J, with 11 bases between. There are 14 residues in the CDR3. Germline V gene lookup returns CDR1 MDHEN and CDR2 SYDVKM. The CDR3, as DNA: TGTGCCAGCAGTTTCTCCAGTTATCATGAAAAACTGTTTTTT. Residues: CASSFSSYHEKLFF.

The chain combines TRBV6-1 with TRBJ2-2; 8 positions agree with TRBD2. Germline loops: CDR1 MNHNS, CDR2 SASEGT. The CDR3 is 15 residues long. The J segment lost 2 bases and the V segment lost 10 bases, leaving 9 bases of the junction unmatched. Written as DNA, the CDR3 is TGTGCCACCCGGGGTGCGGGGGGTAACACCGGGGAGCTGTTTTTT. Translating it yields CATRGAGGNTGELFF.

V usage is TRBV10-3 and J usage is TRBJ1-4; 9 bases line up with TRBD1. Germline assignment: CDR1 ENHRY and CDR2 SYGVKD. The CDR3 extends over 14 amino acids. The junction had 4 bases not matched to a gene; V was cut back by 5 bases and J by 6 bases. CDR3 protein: CAISPGQGYEKLFF. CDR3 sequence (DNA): TGTGCCATCAGTCCGGGACAGGGTTATGAAAAACTGTTTTTT.

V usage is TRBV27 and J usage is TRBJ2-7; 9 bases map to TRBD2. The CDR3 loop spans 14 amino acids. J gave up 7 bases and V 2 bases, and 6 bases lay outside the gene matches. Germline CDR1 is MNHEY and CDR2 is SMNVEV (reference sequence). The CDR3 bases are TGTGCCAGCAGTTTAGCGGGGGGGCCGAGGGAGCAGTACTTC. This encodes CASSLAGGPREQYF.

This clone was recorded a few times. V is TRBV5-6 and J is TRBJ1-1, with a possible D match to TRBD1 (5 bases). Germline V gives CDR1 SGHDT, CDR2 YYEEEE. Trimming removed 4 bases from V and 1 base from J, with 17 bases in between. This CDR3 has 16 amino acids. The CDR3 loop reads CASSQNPNRKNTEAFF. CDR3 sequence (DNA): TGTGCCAGCAGCCAGAATCCGAACAGGAAGAACACTGAAGCTTTCTTT.

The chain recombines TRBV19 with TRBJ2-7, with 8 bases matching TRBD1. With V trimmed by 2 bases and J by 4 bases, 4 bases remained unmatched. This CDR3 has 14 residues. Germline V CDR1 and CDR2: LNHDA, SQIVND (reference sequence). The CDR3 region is CASSITTGEYEQYF. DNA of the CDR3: TGTGCCAGTAGTATAACGACAGGGGAATACGAGCAGTACTTC.

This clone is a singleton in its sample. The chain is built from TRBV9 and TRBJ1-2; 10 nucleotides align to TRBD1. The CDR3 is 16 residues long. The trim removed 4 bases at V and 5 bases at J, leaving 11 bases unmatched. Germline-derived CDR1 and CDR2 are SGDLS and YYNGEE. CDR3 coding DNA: TGTGCCAGCAGCCCCGGACCCCGACAGGGGGCTTATGGCTACACCTTC. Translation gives CASSPGPRQGAYGYTF.

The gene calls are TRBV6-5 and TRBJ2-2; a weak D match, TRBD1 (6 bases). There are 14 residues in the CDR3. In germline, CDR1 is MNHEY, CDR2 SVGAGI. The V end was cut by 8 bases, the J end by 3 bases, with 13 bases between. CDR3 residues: CASGWDTHTGELFF. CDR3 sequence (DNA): TGTGCCAGCGGGTGGGACACCCACACCGGGGAGCTGTTTTTT.

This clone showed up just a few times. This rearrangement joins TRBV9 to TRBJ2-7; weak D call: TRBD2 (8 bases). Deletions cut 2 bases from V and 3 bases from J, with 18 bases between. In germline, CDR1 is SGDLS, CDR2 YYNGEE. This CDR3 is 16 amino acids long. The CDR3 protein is CASSVGLEGANYEQYF. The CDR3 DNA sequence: TGTGCCAGCAGCGTGGGACTAGAGGGGGCTAACTACGAGCAGTACTTC.

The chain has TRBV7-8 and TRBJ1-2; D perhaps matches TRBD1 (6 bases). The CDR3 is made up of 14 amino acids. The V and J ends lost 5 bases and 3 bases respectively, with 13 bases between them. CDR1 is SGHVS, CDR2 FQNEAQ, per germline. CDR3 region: CASSQVGAYYGYTF. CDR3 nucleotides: TGTGCCAGCAGCCAAGTGGGGGCCTACTATGGCTACACCTTC.

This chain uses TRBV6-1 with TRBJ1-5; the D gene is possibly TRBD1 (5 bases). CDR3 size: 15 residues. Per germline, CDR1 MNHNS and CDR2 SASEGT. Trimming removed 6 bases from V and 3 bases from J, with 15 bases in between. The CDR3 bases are TGTGCCAGCAGGCTGGAGGGGCAGCTCAATCAGCCCCAGCATTTT. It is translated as CASRLEGQLNQPQHF.

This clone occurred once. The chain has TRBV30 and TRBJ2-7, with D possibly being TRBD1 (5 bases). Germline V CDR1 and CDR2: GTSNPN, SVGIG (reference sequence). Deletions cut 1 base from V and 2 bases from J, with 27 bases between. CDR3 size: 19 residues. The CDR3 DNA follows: TGTGCCTGGAGTGGACCTGGGATTGATCCCTCGCAGGGAACCTACGAGCAGTACTTC. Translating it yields CAWSGPGIDPSQGTYEQYF. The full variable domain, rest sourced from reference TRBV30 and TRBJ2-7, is SQTIHQWPATLVQPVGSPLSLECTVEGTSNPNLYWYRQAAGRGLQLLFYSVGIGQISSEVPQNLSASRPQDRQFILSSKKLLLSDSGFYLCAWSGPGIDPSQGTYEQYFGPGTRLTVT.

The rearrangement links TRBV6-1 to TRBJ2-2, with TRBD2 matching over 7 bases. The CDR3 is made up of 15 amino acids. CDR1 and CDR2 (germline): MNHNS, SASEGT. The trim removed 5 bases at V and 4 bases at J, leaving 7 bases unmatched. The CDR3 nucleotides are TGTGCCAGCAGTCGGGGGGATGTGGTCACCGGGGAGCTGTTTTTT. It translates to CASSRGDVVTGELFF.

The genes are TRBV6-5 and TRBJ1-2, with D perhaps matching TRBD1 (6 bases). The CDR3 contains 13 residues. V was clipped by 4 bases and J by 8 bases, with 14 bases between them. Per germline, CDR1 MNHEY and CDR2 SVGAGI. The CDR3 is CASSFDRYHGYTF. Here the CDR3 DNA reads TGTGCCAGCAGTTTCGACAGGTATCACGGCTACACCTTC.